This TCR beta chain was sequenced for a study of read filtering for tumor transcriptome and immune sequencing. Study-level background: Transcriptome libraries were built from DNase-treated RNA. RNA-seq yielded only about 75 to 1,400 TCR reads, IR-seq about 4 to 10.27 million.

This library used 300 to 450 ng RNA and molecular barcoded adaptors spanning alpha/delta and beta/gamma chains. TCRdb re-derived calls from the reads in MiXCR, one entry per CDR3 protein. The repertoire holds about 35,000 distinct CDR3 sequences, with around an eighth as singletons. This clonotype was observed at least ten times. Its antigen remains unidentified. Trimming shortened V by 5 bases and J by 1 base, and 18 bases separated the two germline ends. In germline, CDR1 is SGDLS, CDR2 YYNGEE. This CDR3 comprises 16 residues. Overall study findings and caveats: RNA-seq captured clonotypes less deeply and reliably than IR-seq.

The V and J genes are TRBV9 and TRBJ1-1; D is possibly TRBD1 (6 bases). This TCR derives from a donor older than 35 with multiple myeloma. Material: a population of CD138-negative cells sorted from bone marrow. CDR3 sequence (DNA): TGTGCCAGCAGTCGAACCCTAAGGGGGTCGAACACTGAAGCTTTCTTT. This encodes CASSRTLRGSNTEAFF.